This T cell receptor (beta chain) comes out of a study of identical twins. Study results and caveats: One should note that invariant MAIT and iNKT cells could partly confound zero-insertion analyses. Modelling underestimated the level of out-of-frame TCR alpha sharing observed in monozygotic twins. Cross-sectional statistical analysis, not tracking of the same donors, underpinned the conclusions.

For this clonotype: The antigen is undetermined.

The V gene end was trimmed by 3 bases and the J gene end by 2 bases; junction bases not matched to a gene: 3. Germline values: CDR1 ENHRY, CDR2 SYGVKD. The CDR3 totals 16 residues. TCRdb processed the 5' RACE reads anew with MiXCR; each CDR3 protein has one entry. The sample carries around 340,000 distinct CDR3 sequences, 10% to 15% recorded once. These records were also assigned to another study, of yellow fever vaccine responses in identical twins.

This sequence originates from a woman younger than 35 in good health. Input material: CD8+ T cells sorted from blood. The rearrangement joins TRBV10-3 to TRBJ2-3, with 12 bases aligning to TRBD2. DNA of the CDR3: TGTGCCATCAGTGAAGGGACTAGCGGGCCCACAGATACGCAGTATTTT. It translates to CAISEGTSGPTDTQYF.